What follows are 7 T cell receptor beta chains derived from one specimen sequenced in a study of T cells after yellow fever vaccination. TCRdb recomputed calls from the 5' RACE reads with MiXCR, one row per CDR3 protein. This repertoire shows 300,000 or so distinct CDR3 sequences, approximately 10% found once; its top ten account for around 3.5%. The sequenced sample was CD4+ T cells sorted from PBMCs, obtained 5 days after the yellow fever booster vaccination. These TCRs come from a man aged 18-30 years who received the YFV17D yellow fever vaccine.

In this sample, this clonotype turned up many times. The CDR3 region is CASSISGNTIYF. The CDR3 region has the DNA TGTGCCAGCAGCATTTCTGGAAACACCATATATTTT. The V call is TRBV7-2, the J call TRBJ1-3, with unresolved D. Trimming shortened V by 5 bases and J by 1 base, and 3 bases separated the two germline ends. Per the germline V gene, CDR1 is SGHTA and CDR2 is FQGNSA. The CDR3 runs to 12 residues.

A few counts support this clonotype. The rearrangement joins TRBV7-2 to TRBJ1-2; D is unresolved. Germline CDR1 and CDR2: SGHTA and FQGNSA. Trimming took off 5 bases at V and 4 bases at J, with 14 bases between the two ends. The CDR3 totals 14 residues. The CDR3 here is CASSNRPGGYGYTF. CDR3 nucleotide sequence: TGTGCCAGCAGCAACAGACCCGGCGGCTATGGCTACACCTTC.

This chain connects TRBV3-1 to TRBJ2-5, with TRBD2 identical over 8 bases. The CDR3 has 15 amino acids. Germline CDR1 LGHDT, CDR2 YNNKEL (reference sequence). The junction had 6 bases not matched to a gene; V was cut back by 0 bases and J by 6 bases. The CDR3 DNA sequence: TGTGCCAGCAGCCAAGATCATAGCGGGGTGAAGACCCAGTACTTC. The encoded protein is CASSQDHSGVKTQYF.

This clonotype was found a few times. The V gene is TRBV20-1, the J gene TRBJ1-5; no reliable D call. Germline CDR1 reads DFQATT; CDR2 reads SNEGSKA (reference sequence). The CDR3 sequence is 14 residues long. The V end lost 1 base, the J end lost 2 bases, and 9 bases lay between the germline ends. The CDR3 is CSARGSNRNQPQHF. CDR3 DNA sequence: TGCAGTGCTAGAGGTTCTAACCGCAATCAGCCCCAGCATTTT.

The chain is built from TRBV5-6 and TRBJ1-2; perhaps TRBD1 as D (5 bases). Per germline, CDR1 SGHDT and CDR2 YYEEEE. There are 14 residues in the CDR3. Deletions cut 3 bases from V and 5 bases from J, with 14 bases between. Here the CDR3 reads CASSSARGGYGYTF. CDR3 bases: TGTGCCAGCAGCTCGGCCCGGGGCGGATATGGCTACACCTTC.

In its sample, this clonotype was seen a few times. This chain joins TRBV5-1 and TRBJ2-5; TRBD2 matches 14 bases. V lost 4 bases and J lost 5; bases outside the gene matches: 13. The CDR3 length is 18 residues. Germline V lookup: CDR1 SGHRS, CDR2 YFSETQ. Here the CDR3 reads CASSPGLAGGSSGETQYF. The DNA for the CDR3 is TGCGCCAGCAGCCCTGGACTAGCGGGGGGCTCCTCCGGGGAGACCCAGTACTTC.

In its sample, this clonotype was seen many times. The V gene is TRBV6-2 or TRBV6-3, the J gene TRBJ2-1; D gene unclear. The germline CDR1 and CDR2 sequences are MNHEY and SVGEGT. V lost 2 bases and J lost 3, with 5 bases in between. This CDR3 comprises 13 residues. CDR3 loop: CASSYRGYNEQFF. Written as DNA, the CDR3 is TGTGCCAGCAGTTACAGAGGCTACAATGAGCAGTTCTTC.